This T cell receptor (beta chain) was identified in a study of OX40 agonist ivuxolimab in advanced cancers. Using immunoSEQ multiplex PCR, the repertoire was profiled, and TCRdb retains in-frame clones only, with some absent. The sample has roughly 67,000 clones; around 93% are singletons. The germline CDR1 and CDR2 sequences are SGHVS and FNYEAQ. V shed 3 bases and J shed 5 bases, with 11 bases lying between them. The CDR3 spans 13 residues. The clonotype originates from an adult with an advanced solid tumor such as melanoma, head and neck, liver or kidney cancer. The J gene is TRBJ2-7, the V gene TRBV7-6; D unclear. The sample in question was CD4+ or CD8+ T cells sorted from blood, obtained in a trial of the OX40 agonist ivuxolimab. CDR3 in DNA: TGTGCCAGCAGCTTCCAGTCGTGGGACGAGCAGTACTTC. Its translation: CASSFQSWDEQYF.